This T cell receptor beta chain was recovered during a study of vaccination effects on CD4 cells after COVID-19. Study observations and caveats: Whether induced by infection or by vaccine, clones showed marked clonal contraction late after vaccination. The study dataset contains few convalescent patients and includes no early post-infection timepoints.

The CDR3 runs 12 residues. The V and J ends lost 0 bases and 4 bases respectively, with 3 bases between them. The germline CDR1 and CDR2 sequences are SGHRS and YFSETQ. Some clones are missing from TCRdb's copy, which holds only in-frame ones; the method was immunoSEQ multiplex PCR. The sample has 25,000 to 30,000 clones, around 75% seen once; the top ten hold roughly 30%. A note on this clone: What it binds is unknown.

Under the ViraFEST assay, PBMC were stimulated with viral peptide pools so that antigen-specific CD4+ T cells expanded. Sequencing was performed afterwards. Upon completion of more than 9 days in culture, CD4+ T cells were isolated. Vaccine recipients lacked prior SARS-CoV-2 infection and had negative nucleocapsid antibodies. Wells of more than 1.5 million PBMC each were grown with about 9.5 IU/ml IL-2 and roughly 9.2 ug/ml peptides. The chain has TRBV5-1 and TRBJ2-3; D unresolved. The clonotype originates from a human donor who received a COVID-19 vaccine. This specimen was CD4+ T cells from PBMCs cultured with SARS-CoV-2 spike peptides, taken before COVID-19 vaccination. The CDR3 region has the DNA TGCGCCAGCAGCTTGGCCCCAGATACGCAGTATTTT. Translation gives CASSLAPDTQYF.